This T cell receptor beta chain was sequenced for a study of response to subunit inactivated influenza vaccine. Deletions cut 4 bases from V and 5 bases from J, with 13 bases between. Looked up from germline, CDR1 is SGHRS and CDR2 is YFSETQ. The CDR3 sequence is 14 residues long. Each CDR3 protein is one row after TCRdb ran MiXCR on the RT-PCR reads. The sample has hundreds of thousands of distinct CDR3 sequences, approximately 15% seen once. The V call is TRBV5-1, the J call TRBJ1-5, with D maybe TRBD1 (5 bases). This receptor was taken from a man aged 50 or older who received an inactivated influenza vaccine. The material was PBMCs from blood, obtained 14 to 15 days before vaccination. CDR3 nucleotide sequence: TGCGCCAGCAGCCCACGGGGGTATGATCAGCCCCAGCATTTT. Translation gives CASSPRGYDQPQHF.